This T cell receptor beta chain was obtained from a study of human T cells and chemical hapten exposure. General study findings and limits: Unchanged with DPC sensitization were TCRs above 1 in 1000 frequency.

The CDR3 is made up of 15 amino acids. CDR1 is SNHLY, CDR2 FYNNEI, per germline. V dropped 9 bases and J dropped 2 bases, with 18 bases sitting between them. Library preparation tagged each individual cDNA molecule with a unique molecular identifier. Via MiXCR, TCRdb re-called the RACE reads, giving one row per CDR3 protein. The sample carries 85,000 to 95,000 distinct CDR3 sequences, approximately 8.2% recorded once. A remark on this clonotype: The target antigen is unknown.

Time point defined: healthy volunteer bleed at 2 weeks. Extraction yielded total RNA from whole blood (unfractionated). The V call is TRBV2, the J call TRBJ2-3; possibly TRBD2 for D (6 bases). The sample comprised whole blood. This receptor was taken from a female donor in good health. Some clones in this sample may be carry-over from other donors' samples. CDR3 in amino acids: CASGVLAFDTDTQYF. The CDR3 region has the DNA TGTGCCAGTGGGGTTCTAGCGTTCGACACAGATACGCAGTATTTT.